This T cell receptor beta chain came from a study of vaccination effects on CD4 cells after COVID-19 (dated by TCRdb to 2022 to 2024). In terms of the full investigation: Two doses of either the BNT162b2 or the mRNA-1273 mRNA SARS-CoV-2 vaccine were administered to participants. The study compared SARS-CoV-2 spike-specific CD4+ TCR repertoires before and after mRNA vaccination in COVID-19 convalescent patients and infection-naive vaccine recipients. A total of around eleven COVID-19 convalescent patients and several SARS-CoV-2-naive healthy vaccine recipients were included in the full study. The Oncomine TCR Beta short-read assay on an Illumina iSeq 100 was used to sequence cultures from other donors in the study.

In the ViraFEST assay, PBMC were stimulated with viral peptide pools, and antigen-specific CD4+ T cell clonotypes were then identified by expansion using TCR sequencing. After around ten days of culture, CD4+ T cells were isolated with the EasySep CD4+ T cell isolation kit. None of the healthy vaccine recipients had a prior SARS-CoV-2 infection, which was confirmed by nucleocapsid antibody tests that came back negative both before and after vaccination. A few million PBMC per well were cultured in IMDM with approximately 5% human AB serum, around 10 IU/ml IL-2 and gentamicin, plus 10 ug/ml peptides. On days 3 and 7, half of the culture medium was replaced with fresh IL-2-containing medium. Unless noted otherwise, every peptide stimulation condition was grown in triplicate wells. Using Ficoll-Paque Plus gradient centrifugation, PBMC were separated from whole blood and then either used fresh or cryopreserved at -140C. Overlapping peptide pools spanned the spike proteins of SARS-CoV-2 and the common cold coronaviruses HCoV-NL63, HCoV-OC43 and HCoV-229E. The QIAamp micro DNA kit was used to extract genomic DNA from the cultured CD4+ T cells.

Comment on this clone: Its binding antigen is unknown. Per-base qualities were not stored, and no clone one base away is much larger.

The receptor library was made with the immunoSEQ multiplex PCR assay. DNA from the cultured, isolated CD4+ T cells was subjected to TCR beta CDR3 sequencing. The authors processed their data as follows. Non-productive TCR sequences were removed and reads were trimmed to the CDR3 region, keeping CDR3s of at least 7 amino acids. Antigen-specific clonotypes were identified using the MANAFEST web app by comparison of expansion in peptide wells against reference cultures. To be called positive, a clone needed expansion at FDR<0.05 compared with the reference and with all other wells, an odds ratio greater than 5, and a frequency greater than 0.1% in two replicate wells. Clonotypes significantly expanded in SARS-CoV-2 spike wells and in at least one common cold coronavirus spike condition were defined as cross-reactive. CDR3 similarity was assessed by Levenshtein distance using the stringdist R package, and unrooted trees were constructed with ape in R 3.6.1. Sourced from immuneACCESS, this table was stored by TCRdb with only in-frame sequences that have V and J called. A share of the clones is absent; for the studies checked, an unresolved V gene accounts for under half, and the remainder has no known explanation. V, J and clone size were drawn from that table, and D and trimming were deduced from the DNA. A total of fewer than 40,000 clones appear in this sample, about two thirds of them only once. Roughly 20% of the sample is taken by the ten largest.

The CDR3 contains 15 residues, cysteine and phenylalanine counted. The CDR3 DNA has 45 bases and is translated from base 1. Trimming removed 2 bases from V and 3 bases from J, leaving 14 bases between the germline ends. The germline V gene provides CDR1 MNHEY and CDR2 SVGEGT. The research as a whole found: Among healthy vaccine recipients, nearly all vaccine-induced clones were SARS-CoV-2 mono-reactive, and just 1 of 255 was cross-reactive with common cold coronaviruses. Marked clonal contraction was observed in both infection-induced and vaccine-induced clones at late post-vaccination timepoints, consistent with waning T cell responses. The study was limited by a small number of convalescent patients, and early post-infection timepoints were lacking.

This sequence originates from a human donor who received a COVID-19 vaccine. The chain uses TRBV6-2 or TRBV6-3 and TRBJ2-7; the D gene identity is not certain. Sequencing was performed on CD4+ T cells from PBMCs cultured with SARS-CoV-2 spike peptides, taken before COVID-19 vaccination. What this sample's cell subset or site label stands for: SARS-CoV-2 spike overlapping peptide pool stimulation. The nucleotide sequence is given as TGTGCCAGCAGTTACGAGGTCTTCATGGGCTACGAGCAGTACTTC. It specifies CASSYEVFMGYEQYF.